The clone carrying this T cell receptor (beta chain) was found a few times. The antigen is undetermined. These data come from a study of response to subunit inactivated influenza vaccine. Findings and caveats of the study: It was suggested by the authors that few new T cells are recruited by each seasonal influenza vaccination.

The CDR3 loop spans 17 amino acids. Germline V gives CDR1 SGHTA, CDR2 FQGNSA. V was clipped by 6 bases and J by 0 bases, with 18 bases between them. In TCRdb, the RT-PCR reads were re-called with MiXCR into one record per CDR3 protein. The data show 650,000 or so distinct CDR3 sequences, with around 15% seen just once and roughly 7.2% held by the top ten. The chain links TRBV7-2 to TRBJ2-1, with D perhaps TRBD2 (6 bases). This clonotype was sampled from a man aged 50-59 years who received an inactivated influenza vaccine. Sequenced material: PBMCs from blood, taken about 14 days before vaccination. The CDR3 DNA reads TGTGCCAGCAGAACCATGGGGCGGGAACGCTCCTACAATGAGCAGTTCTTC. This gives the protein CASRTMGRERSYNEQFF.